The sequence of this TCR beta chain was determined in a study of CD8+ T cells in alopecia areata. Across the whole study: People stayed on tofacitinib for 6 to 18 months, then stopped the drug for 6 months.

This CDR3 has 16 residues. V was cut by 1 base and J by 0 bases, with 13 bases left in between. Germline CDR1 reads MNHNS; CDR2 reads SASEGT. Treatment of the sample: oral pan-JAK inhibitor, 5-10 mg twice daily. Investigators isolated RNA and reverse transcribed it into cDNA to act as the sequencing template. Repertoires were generated with immunoSEQ multiplex PCR, while TCRdb's copy carries only in-frame clones and drops some. The sample consists of approximately 140,000 clones, 82% of them appearing once. Sample: CD8+ T cells sorted from blood, taken at week 4, from a patient treated with tofacitinib. This TCR was recovered from a human donor with alopecia areata. The rearrangement joins TRBV6-1 to TRBJ2-7; the D is unclear. The CDR3 coding sequence is TGTGCCAGCAGTGAAGTAGACCTCCGTAGCTCCTACGAGCAGTACTTC. It is translated as CASSEVDLRSSYEQYF.